The rows below give T cell receptor beta chains drawn from one sample of a study. Via MiXCR, TCRdb re-called the RT-PCR reads, giving one row per CDR3 protein. The sample shows about 700,000 distinct CDR3 sequences, 13% to 15% of them seen only once. Sequencing was carried out using memory CD4+ T cells from blood. The receptor source for this set is a female donor in good health, serving as a healthy control. Each CDR3 is given with its conserved first and last residue. The order of the fields is J gene, clone size, D gene, V gene, CDR3 protein, CDR3 DNA. A D gene is named only where the DNA matches it firmly. Only some rows state a clone size, as once, few, many or a class for expanded clones.

J: TRBJ2-1; size: NA; D: TRBD2; V: TRBV14; CDR3: CASSMVSGRSYYNEQFF; DNA: TGTGCCAGCAGCATGGTGAGCGGGAGGTCCTACTACAATGAGCAGTTCTTC
J: TRBJ2-3; size: many; D: NA; V: TRBV24-1; CDR3: CATSDFHTDTQYF; DNA: TGTGCCACCAGTGATTTCCACACAGATACGCAGTATTTT
J: TRBJ1-2; size: many; D: NA; V: TRBV12-3/TRBV12-4; CDR3: CASSPRDYGYTF; DNA: TGTGCCAGCAGTCCCCGGGACTATGGCTACACCTTC
J: TRBJ2-1; size: many; D: TRBD2; V: TRBV5-1; CDR3: CASNWGAGGMDEQFF; DNA: TGCGCCAGTAATTGGGGAGCGGGAGGTATGGATGAGCAGTTCTTC
J: TRBJ2-1; size: many; D: NA; V: TRBV13; CDR3: CASSLDFGGGLYNEQFF; DNA: TGTGCCAGCAGCTTAGATTTCGGCGGGGGCCTCTACAATGAGCAGTTCTTC
J: TRBJ2-7; size: NA; D: TRBD1; V: TRBV20-1; CDR3: CSAAQGVPSYEQYF; DNA: TGCAGTGCTGCCCAGGGGGTACCTAGTTACGAGCAGTACTTC
J: TRBJ1-2; size: NA; D: NA; V: TRBV4-3; CDR3: CASSQDIGSYGYTF; DNA: TGCGCCAGCAGCCAAGATATAGGCAGCTATGGCTACACCTTC
J: TRBJ1-2; size: NA; D: NA; V: TRBV27; CDR3: CASSPIGADGYTF; DNA: TGTGCCAGCAGCCCCATCGGAGCGGATGGCTACACCTTC
J: TRBJ1-2; size: few; D: NA; V: TRBV4-3; CDR3: CASSQDPWVTVNGYTF; DNA: TGCGCCAGCAGCCAAGATCCTTGGGTTACCGTTAATGGCTACACCTTC
J: TRBJ2-6; size: few; D: NA; V: TRBV4-2; CDR3: CASSLSYSEAGANVLTF; DNA: TGTGCCAGCAGCCTCTCTTACAGTGAAGCTGGGGCCAACGTCCTGACTTTC
J: TRBJ2-1; size: NA; D: TRBD2; V: TRBV18; CDR3: CASSPLSQRGDNEQFF; DNA: TGTGCCAGCTCACCGCTCTCCCAGCGGGGAGACAATGAGCAGTTCTTC
J: TRBJ2-5; size: many; D: TRBD2; V: TRBV7-9; CDR3: CASSSGLAGVEETQYF; DNA: TGTGCCAGCAGCTCAGGACTAGCGGGAGTGGAAGAGACCCAGTACTTC
J: TRBJ1-5; size: NA; D: NA; V: TRBV19; CDR3: CASNTGIRGNQPQHF; DNA: TGTGCCAGTAACACCGGGATTCGGGGCAATCAGCCCCAGCATTTT
J: TRBJ2-3; size: few; D: NA; V: TRBV5-4; CDR3: CASSLVAGPSTDTQYF; DNA: TGTGCCAGCAGCTTGGTGGCGGGCCCCAGCACAGATACGCAGTATTTT
J: TRBJ1-1; size: NA; D: NA; V: TRBV28; CDR3: CASSLPGVDTEAFF; DNA: TGTGCCAGCAGTTTACCGGGAGTGGACACTGAAGCTTTCTTT
J: TRBJ2-1; size: NA; D: NA; V: TRBV4-2; CDR3: CASSQEWGQRESNEQFF; DNA: TGTGCCAGCAGCCAAGAGTGGGGACAGCGGGAGTCTAATGAGCAGTTCTTC